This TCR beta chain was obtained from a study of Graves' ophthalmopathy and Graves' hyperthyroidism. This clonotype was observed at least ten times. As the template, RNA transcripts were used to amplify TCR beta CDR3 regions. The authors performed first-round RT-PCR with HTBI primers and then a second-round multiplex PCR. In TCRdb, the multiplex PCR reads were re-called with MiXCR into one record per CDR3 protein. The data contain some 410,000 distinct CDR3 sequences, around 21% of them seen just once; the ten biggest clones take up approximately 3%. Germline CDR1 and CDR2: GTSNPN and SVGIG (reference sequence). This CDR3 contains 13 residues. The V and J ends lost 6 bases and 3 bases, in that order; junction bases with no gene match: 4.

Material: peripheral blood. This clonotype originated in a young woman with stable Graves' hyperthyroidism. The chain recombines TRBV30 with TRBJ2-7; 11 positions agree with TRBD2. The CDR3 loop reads CACIAGGYYEQYF. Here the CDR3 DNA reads TGTGCCTGTATAGCGGGAGGGTACTACGAGCAGTACTTC.